These T cell receptor beta chains were read from a single sample in a study of OX40 agonist ivuxolimab in advanced cancers. Repertoires were generated with immunoSEQ multiplex PCR, while TCRdb's copy carries only in-frame clones and drops some. The profile covers around 80,000 clones, with about 92% appearing a single time and around 0.18% taken by the ten largest. This specimen consisted of CD4+ or CD8+ T cells sorted from blood, obtained in a trial of the OX40 agonist ivuxolimab. These TCRs come from an adult with an advanced solid tumor such as melanoma, head and neck, liver or kidney cancer. Each CDR3 is given with its conserved first and last residue.

V gene	CDR3 length	J gene	CDR3 protein
TRBV25-1	15	TRBJ1-6	CASSGGGSYNSPLHF
TRBV18	16	TRBJ2-7	CASSPSQGRPPYEQYF
TRBV5-8	12	TRBJ2-2	CASRRASGELFF
TRBV5-1	18	TRBJ2-1	CASTTGLAGWGSYNEQFF
TRBV2	19	TRBJ2-7	CASSEASRAGTSGYYEQYF
TRBV30	15	TRBJ2-7	CALRTVPLLSDEQYF
TRBV5-1	15	TRBJ2-5	CASSSSGGGQETQYF
TRBV6-1	12	TRBJ1-1	CASSATGQSPFF
TRBV9	15	TRBJ2-7	CASSPRQGAPGEQYF
TRBV6-1	16	TRBJ2-7	CASSEGGRPYSYEQYF
TRBV19	12	TRBJ2-1	CASSIRGGEQFF
TRBV28	14	TRBJ2-2	CASSGGMNTGELFF
TRBV6-1	14	TRBJ2-6	CASSEKSGGNVLTF
TRBV6-8	15	TRBJ2-7	CASSRSGQGSYEQYF
TRBV6-1	13	TRBJ2-1	CASSDSPKDEQFF
TRBV5-1	14	TRBJ1-2	CASSLAGENYGYTF
TRBV9	17	TRBJ2-5	CASSVATSGGIQETQYF
TRBV7-8	15	TRBJ1-5	CASSLVVQGPQPQHF
TRBV18	16	TRBJ2-7	CASSPSRGKIFYEQYF
TRBV19	16	TRBJ2-6	CASLREAASGANVLTF
TRBV5-1	14	TRBJ2-7	CASSLGLAGGGQYF
TRBV7-9	13	TRBJ1-2	CASSSGQGPGYTF
TRBV5-1	14	TRBJ2-7	CASSPTGFAYEQYF
TRBV11-1	14	TRBJ2-5	CASSLRSGSETQYF
TRBV7-2	13	TRBJ1-5	CASSNRGMGPQHF
TRBV5-1	20	TRBJ2-7	CASSLGPFRLRQGVPYEQYF
TRBV2	14	TRBJ1-1	CASSGWGRNTEAFF
TRBV7-6	18	TRBJ2-3	CASSLVPSGGQSTDTQYF
TRBV7-9	11	TRBJ2-1	CASSLGVEQFF
TRBV5-8	14	TRBJ1-5	CASSTGQSNQPQHF
TRBV4-1	17	TRBJ2-3	CASSQDRTSGAPGTQYF
TRBV7-8	13	TRBJ1-6	CASSFLHNSPLHF
TRBV10-3	14	TRBJ2-2	CAISDPGHTGELFF
TRBV2	15	TRBJ1-6	CASSSDSPAYSPLHF
TRBV27	15	TRBJ1-2	CASTLSIGGGGGYTF
TRBV5-4	15	TRBJ1-1	CASSQKQGPNTEAFF
TRBV27	15	TRBJ1-3	CASSNTRSSGNTIYF
TRBV19	15	TRBJ2-1	CASLGSGTAINEQFF